These 22 T cell receptor beta chains originate from one sample sequenced in a study of CXCR3-negative and CXCR3-positive naive CD8 T cells. UMI-labeled 5' RACE yielded the TRB cDNA libraries. TCRdb processed the 5' RACE reads again and assigns one entry to each CDR3 protein, with no DNA. The sample's table shows 45,000 to 65,000 distinct CDR3 sequences. Sequenced material: naive CXCR3- CD8+ T cells from blood. Sample subset: CD45RO-CCR7+CD27+CD95- naive CD8+ T cells lacking CXCR3 (TNR3-). The receptor set was obtained from a human donor in good health. Some clones in this sample may be carry-over from other donors' samples.

The V call is TRBV20-1, the J call TRBJ1-2; TCRdb proposes TRBD1, but this gene call is untestable without DNA. The germline CDR1 and CDR2 sequences are DFQATT and SNEGSKA (reference sequence). The CDR3 runs 13 residues. CDR3: CSARETGSYGYTF.

The V call is TRBV7-6, the J call TRBJ1-1. The germline V gene encodes CDR1 SGHVS and CDR2 FNYEAQ. CDR3 length: 13 amino acids. The CDR3 loop is CASSLFGEGEAFF.

V gene TRBV5-1 combines with J gene TRBJ1-1. This CDR3 spans 11 amino acids. The germline gives CDR1 SGHRS, CDR2 YFSETQ. CDR3: CASMGSTEAFF.

The chain uses TRBV28 and TRBJ2-1; the D call of TRBD2 rests on TCRdb alone, since no DNA is present to check it. CDR1 is MDHEN and CDR2 is SYDVKM in the germline V gene. The CDR3 is made up of 14 amino acids. This CDR3 is CASSLLTGTPEQFF.

The chain uses TRBV4-1 and TRBJ2-2; no DNA is available, so the TRBD2 call from TCRdb remains unchecked. In germline, CDR1 is MGHRA, CDR2 YSYEKL. The CDR3 extends over 21 amino acids. CDR3 protein: CASSQIRSGTSGLGGTGELFF.

The chain is built from TRBV20-1 and TRBJ1-6. Germline CDR1 and CDR2: DFQATT and SNEGSKA (reference sequence). This CDR3 has 14 amino acids. The CDR3 region is CSARDLKGWTPLHF.

V is TRBV11-2 and J is TRBJ2-7; TCRdb names TRBD1, which stays unverified in the absence of DNA. The CDR3 sequence is 13 residues long. Germline CDR1 and CDR2: SGHAT and FQNNGV. Here the CDR3 reads CASSLQGSHEQYF.

The gene calls are TRBV6-5 and TRBJ2-7; with no DNA, the TCRdb D assignment of TRBD1 cannot be verified. The V gene's germline CDR1 is MNHEY and CDR2 SVGAGI. The CDR3 loop spans 16 amino acids. The CDR3 spells CASSYSGGMTVYEQYF.

The chain links TRBV7-9 to TRBJ1-2; lacking DNA, the TRBD1 call made by TCRdb goes unchecked. The CDR3 has 15 residues. In germline, CDR1 is SEHNR, CDR2 FQNEAQ (reference sequence). CDR3 residues: CASSLLGTPLYGYTF.

The rearrangement links TRBV12-3 or TRBV12-4 to TRBJ2-1; TCRdb returns TRBD2, unconfirmable since there is no DNA. This CDR3 has 13 amino acids. CDR3 protein: CASIKGTSEGGFF.

The genes are TRBV30 and TRBJ1-1; TCRdb's assignment of TRBD1 cannot be checked, as there is no DNA. This CDR3 has 13 residues. Germline V gives CDR1 GTSNPN, CDR2 SVGIG (reference sequence). CDR3 in amino acids: CAWEAGGNTEAFF.

The chain couples TRBV20-1 to TRBJ2-3. The CDR3 is made up of 14 amino acids. The germline gives CDR1 DFQATT, CDR2 SNEGSKA (reference sequence). Here the CDR3 reads CSARDFRISDTQYF.

This chain connects TRBV7-9 to TRBJ2-3; the TCRdb D gene call, TRBD2, has no DNA to confirm it. CDR1 is SEHNR, CDR2 FQNEAQ, per germline (reference sequence). The CDR3 spans 13 residues. CDR3 loop: CASNGGGLDTQYF.

V gene TRBV30 combines with J gene TRBJ1-5; TCRdb's assignment of TRBD1 cannot be checked, as there is no DNA. Germline assignment: CDR1 GTSNPN and CDR2 SVGIG (reference sequence). This CDR3 has 15 residues. The CDR3 loop reads CAWSVVGHSGQPQHF.

V is TRBV4-3 and J is TRBJ1-2; absent DNA, TCRdb's TRBD1 call cannot be checked. The CDR3 spans 17 residues. Germline CDR1 is LGHNA and CDR2 is YSLEER. CDR3 amino acids: CASSQAPGTGVPYGYTF.

This rearrangement joins TRBV28 to TRBJ2-1. This CDR3 contains 15 residues. Germline CDR1 is MDHEN and CDR2 is SYDVKM. The CDR3 sequence is CASRGEPLLYNEQFF.

The CDR3 loop is CGSRNENRGRTEAFF. The chain has TRBV5-1 and TRBJ1-1; TCRdb returns TRBD1, unconfirmable since there is no DNA. The CDR3 has 15 amino acids. The germline V gene has CDR1 SGHRS and CDR2 YFSETQ.

V is TRBV2 and J is TRBJ1-3. CDR3 length equals 15 residues. CDR1 and CDR2 (germline): SNHLY, FYNNEI. This CDR3 is CASSDLVRSGNTIYF.

The J gene is TRBJ2-1, the V gene TRBV4-3. CDR3 length equals 14 residues. CDR1 and CDR2 from the germline V gene are LGHNA and YSLEER. CDR3 sequence reads: CASRAPGPYNEQFF.

This rearrangement joins TRBV7-9 to TRBJ2-7; TCRdb's D call of TRBD2 is untestable without DNA. The V gene's germline CDR1 is SEHNR and CDR2 FQNEAQ (reference sequence). CDR3 length: 16 residues. This chain's CDR3 is CASSPPGVLVGYEQYF.

The chain combines TRBV7-6 with TRBJ2-1. CDR1 is SGHVS, CDR2 FNYEAQ, per germline. The CDR3 contains 16 residues. The chain's CDR3 is CASSSTSGSSYNEQFF.

This sequence joins TRBV14 and TRBJ2-1. The CDR3 runs to 16 residues. Germline V gives CDR1 SGHDN, CDR2 FVKESK. The CDR3 here is CASSQEATQPYNEQFF. The full variable domain, completed using reference TRBV14 and TRBJ2-1, is EAGVTQFPSHSVIEKGQTVTLRCDPISGHDNLYWYRRVMGKEIKFLLHFVKESKQDESGMPNNRFLAERTGGTYSTLKVQPAELEDSGVYFCASSQEATQPYNEQFFGPGTRLTVL.